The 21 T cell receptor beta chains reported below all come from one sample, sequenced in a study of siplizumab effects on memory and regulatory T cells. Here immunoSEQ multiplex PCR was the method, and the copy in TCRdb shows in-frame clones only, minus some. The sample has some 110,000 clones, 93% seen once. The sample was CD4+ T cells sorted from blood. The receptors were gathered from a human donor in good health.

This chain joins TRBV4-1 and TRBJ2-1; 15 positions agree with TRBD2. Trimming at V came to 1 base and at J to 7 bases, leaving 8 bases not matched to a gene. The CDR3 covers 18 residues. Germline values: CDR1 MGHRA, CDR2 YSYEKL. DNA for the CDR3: TGCGCCAGCAGCCAAGCGGTGTTAGGGACTAGCGGGAGGAATGAGCAGTTCTTC. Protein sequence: CASSQAVLGTSGRNEQFF.

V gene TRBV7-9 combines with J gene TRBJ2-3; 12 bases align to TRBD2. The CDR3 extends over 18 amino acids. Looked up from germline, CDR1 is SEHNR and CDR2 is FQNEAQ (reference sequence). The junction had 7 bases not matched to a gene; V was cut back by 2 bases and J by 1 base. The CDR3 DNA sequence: TGTGCCAGCAGCTTATGGGAGACTAGCGGGGGCCGCACAGATACGCAGTATTTT. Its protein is CASSLWETSGGRTDTQYF.

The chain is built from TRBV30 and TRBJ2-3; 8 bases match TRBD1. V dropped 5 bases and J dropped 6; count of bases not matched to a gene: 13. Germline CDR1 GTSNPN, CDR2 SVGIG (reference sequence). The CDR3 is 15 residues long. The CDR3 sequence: CAWGSRDRLRDTQYF. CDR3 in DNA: TGTGCCTGGGGGAGCCGGGACAGGTTGCGGGATACGCAGTATTTT. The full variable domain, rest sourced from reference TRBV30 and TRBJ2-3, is SQTIHQWPATLVQPVGSPLSLECTVEGTSNPNLYWYRQAAGRGLQLLFYSVGIGQISSEVPQNLSASRPQDRQFILSSKKLLLSDSGFYLCAWGSRDRLRDTQYFGPGTRLTVL.

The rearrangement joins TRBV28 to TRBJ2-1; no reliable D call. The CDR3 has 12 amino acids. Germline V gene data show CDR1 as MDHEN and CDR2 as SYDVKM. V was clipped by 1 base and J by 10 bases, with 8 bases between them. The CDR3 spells CASSLFLGEQFF. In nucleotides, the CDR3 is TGTGCCAGCAGTTTATTTCTCGGGGAGCAGTTCTTC.

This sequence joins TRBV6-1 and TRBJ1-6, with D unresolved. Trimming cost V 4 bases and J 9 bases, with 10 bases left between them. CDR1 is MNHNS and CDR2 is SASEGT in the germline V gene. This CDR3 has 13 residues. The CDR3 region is CASSAARGSPLHF. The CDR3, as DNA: TGTGCCAGCAGTGCGGCGCGGGGTTCACCCCTCCACTTT.

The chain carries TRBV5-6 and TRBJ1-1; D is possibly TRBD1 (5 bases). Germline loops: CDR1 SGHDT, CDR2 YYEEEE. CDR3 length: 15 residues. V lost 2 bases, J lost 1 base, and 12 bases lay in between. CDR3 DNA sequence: TGTGCCAGCAGCTTACCGGGACGGAGGAACACTGAAGCTTTCTTT. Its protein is CASSLPGRRNTEAFF.

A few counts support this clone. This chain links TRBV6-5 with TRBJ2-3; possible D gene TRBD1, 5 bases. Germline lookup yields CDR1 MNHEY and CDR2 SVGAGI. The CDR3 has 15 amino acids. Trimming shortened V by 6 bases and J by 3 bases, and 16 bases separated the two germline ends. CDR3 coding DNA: TGTGCCAGCAGCATGACAGCCGGGCGGACAGATACGCAGTATTTT. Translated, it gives CASSMTAGRTDTQYF.

The CDR3 DNA follows: TGTGCCAGCAGCTTAGTAGGTTTGAACACTGAAGCTTTCTTT. This codes for CASSLVGLNTEAFF. J is TRBJ1-1 and V is TRBV11-2; D is ambiguous. The V gene lost 1 base and the J gene lost 0 bases, with 6 bases spanning the gap. The germline CDR1 and CDR2 sequences are SGHAT and FQNNGV. The CDR3 totals 14 residues.

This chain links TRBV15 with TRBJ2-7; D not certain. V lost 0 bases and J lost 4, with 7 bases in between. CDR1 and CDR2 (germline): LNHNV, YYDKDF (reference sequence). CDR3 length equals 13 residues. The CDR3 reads CATSRDQPYEQYF. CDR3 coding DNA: TGTGCCACCAGCAGAGATCAACCTTACGAGCAGTACTTC.

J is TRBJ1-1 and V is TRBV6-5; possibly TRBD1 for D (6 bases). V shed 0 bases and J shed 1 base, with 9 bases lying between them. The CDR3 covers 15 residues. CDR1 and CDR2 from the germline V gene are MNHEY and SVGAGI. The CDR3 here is CASSYSGTSNTEAFF. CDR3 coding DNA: TGTGCCAGCAGTTACTCCGGGACATCGAACACTGAAGCTTTCTTT.

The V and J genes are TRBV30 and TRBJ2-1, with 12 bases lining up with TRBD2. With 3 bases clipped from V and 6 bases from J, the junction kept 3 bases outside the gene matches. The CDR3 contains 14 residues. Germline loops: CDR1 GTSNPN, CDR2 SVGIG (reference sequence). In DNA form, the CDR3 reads TGTGCCTGGAGGGCTAGCGGGAGGGCCAATGAGCAGTTCTTC. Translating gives CAWRASGRANEQFF.

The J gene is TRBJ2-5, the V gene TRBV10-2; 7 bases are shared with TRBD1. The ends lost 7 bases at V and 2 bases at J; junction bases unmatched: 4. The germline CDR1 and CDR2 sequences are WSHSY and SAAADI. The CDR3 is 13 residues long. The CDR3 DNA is TGCGCCAGCACCGACAGGGTGCAAGAGACCCAGTACTTC. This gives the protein CASTDRVQETQYF.

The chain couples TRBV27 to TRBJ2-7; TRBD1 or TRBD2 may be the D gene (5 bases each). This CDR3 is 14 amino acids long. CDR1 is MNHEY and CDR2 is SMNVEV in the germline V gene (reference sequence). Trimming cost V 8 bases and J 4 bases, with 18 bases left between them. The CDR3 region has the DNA TGTGCCAGCGGGCGCTGGGGGTCCGGATACGAGCAGTACTTC. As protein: CASGRWGSGYEQYF.

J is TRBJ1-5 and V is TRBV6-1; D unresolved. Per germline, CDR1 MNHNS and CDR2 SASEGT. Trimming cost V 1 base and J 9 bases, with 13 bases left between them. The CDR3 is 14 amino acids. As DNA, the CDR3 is TGTGCCAGCAGTGAAGGGCTCTCACTGAGGCCCCAGCATTTT. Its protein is CASSEGLSLRPQHF.

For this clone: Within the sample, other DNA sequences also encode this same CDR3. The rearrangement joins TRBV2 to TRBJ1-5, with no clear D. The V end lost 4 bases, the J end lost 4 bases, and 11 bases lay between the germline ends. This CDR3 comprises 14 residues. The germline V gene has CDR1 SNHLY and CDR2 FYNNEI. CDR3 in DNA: TGTGCCAGCAGTGTCGGCGGATCTAATCAGCCCCAGCATTTT. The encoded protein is CASSVGGSNQPQHF.

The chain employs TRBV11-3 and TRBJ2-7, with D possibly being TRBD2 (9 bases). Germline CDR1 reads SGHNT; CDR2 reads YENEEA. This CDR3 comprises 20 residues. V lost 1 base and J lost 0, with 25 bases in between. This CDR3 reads CASSLGAGTGLARLSYEQYF. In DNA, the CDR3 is TGTGCCAGCAGCTTAGGGGCCGGGACAGGACTAGCGAGACTCTCCTACGAGCAGTACTTC.

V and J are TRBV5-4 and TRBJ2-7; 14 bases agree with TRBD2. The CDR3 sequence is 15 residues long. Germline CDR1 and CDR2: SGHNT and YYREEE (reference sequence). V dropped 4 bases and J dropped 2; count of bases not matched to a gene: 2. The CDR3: CASSRTSGGTYEQYF. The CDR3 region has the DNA TGTGCCAGCAGCCGGACTAGCGGGGGGACCTACGAGCAGTACTTC.

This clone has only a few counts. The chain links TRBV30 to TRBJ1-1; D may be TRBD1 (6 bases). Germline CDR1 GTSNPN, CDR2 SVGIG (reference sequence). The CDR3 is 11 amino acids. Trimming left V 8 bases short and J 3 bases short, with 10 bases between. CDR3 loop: CAGNRDTEAFF. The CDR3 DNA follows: TGTGCCGGCAACAGGGACACTGAAGCTTTCTTT.

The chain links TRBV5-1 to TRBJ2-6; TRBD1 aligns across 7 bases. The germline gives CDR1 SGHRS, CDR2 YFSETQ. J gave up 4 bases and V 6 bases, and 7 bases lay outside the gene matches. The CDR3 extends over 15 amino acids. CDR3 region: CASTPDRAGANVLTF. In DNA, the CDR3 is TGCGCCAGCACCCCAGACAGGGCGGGGGCCAACGTCCTGACTTTC.

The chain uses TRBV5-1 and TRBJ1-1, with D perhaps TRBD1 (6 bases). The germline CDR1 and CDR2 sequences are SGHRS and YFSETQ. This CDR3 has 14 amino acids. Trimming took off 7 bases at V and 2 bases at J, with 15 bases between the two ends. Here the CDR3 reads CASASTGVNTEAFF. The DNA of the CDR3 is TGCGCCAGCGCCTCGACAGGAGTCAACACTGAAGCTTTCTTT.

The CDR3, as DNA: TGTGCCAGCAGCGGGCAGGCCAACGTCCTGACTTTC. As protein: CASSGQANVLTF. The chain uses TRBV9 and TRBJ2-6; D is uncertain. The ends were cut back, 3 bases at V and 6 bases at J, with 4 bases in the middle. This CDR3 has 12 residues. Germline CDR1 and CDR2: SGDLS and YYNGEE. Filled out from reference TRBV9 and TRBJ2-6, the complete variable domain reads DSGVTQTPKHLITATGQRVTLRCSPRSGDLSVYWYQQSLDQGLQFLIQYYNGEERAKGNILERFSAQQFPDLHSELNLSSLELGDSALYFCASSGQANVLTFGAGSRLTVL.